This TCR beta chain was recovered during a study of shared clonotypes between healthy human individuals. The wider study: Contributing individuals were a couple of females and a few males aged 18 to 49. Study results and caveats: There were few donors, and this limited the genetic and exposure-history diversity represented. Read depth was anticipated to influence clonotype sharing among donors.

Genomic DNA belonging to each subset was distributed in equal measure over several immunoSEQ plates. Only in-frame clones appear in the TCRdb table, and some are missing; sequencing was by immunoSEQ multiplex PCR. The sample includes approximately 1.1 million clones, 75% to 80% seen only once; the top ten take approximately 0.5%. This CDR3 region has 14 residues. The germline V gene encodes CDR1 SGHAT and CDR2 FQNNGV. V was cut by 0 bases and J by 5 bases, with 11 bases left in between. Concerning this clone itself: The antigen remains unidentified.

The sequence was obtained from a man in his late teens or twenties in good health. Some clones in this sample may be carry-over from other donors' samples. The genes are TRBV11-2 and TRBJ2-7; no reliable D call. The sample taken for sequencing was memory CD4+ T cells from PBMCs. This sample's subset: CD45RA-negative fraction. CDR3 region: CASSLDSSRNEQYF. In nucleotides, the CDR3 is TGTGCCAGCAGCTTAGATAGTAGCAGGAACGAGCAGTACTTC.